The 4 T cell receptor beta chains presented below share a single source sample, sequenced in a study of somatic mutations in cytotoxic T cells in rheumatoid arthritis. Some clones are missing from TCRdb's copy, which holds only in-frame ones; the method was immunoSEQ multiplex PCR. The data contain 10,000 to 13,000 clones, roughly 85% of them seen just once; the ten biggest clones take up around a third. The sample consisted of CD8+ T cells sorted from blood. The receptor source for this set is an adult with rheumatoid arthritis.

The chain carries TRBV7-6 and TRBJ2-1; D ambiguous. The germline V gene has CDR1 SGHVS and CDR2 FNYEAQ. CDR3 length equals 13 residues. V was clipped by 1 base and J by 2 bases, with 3 bases between them. Here the CDR3 reads CASSLGPYNEQFF. The CDR3 coding sequence is TGTGCCAGCAGCTTAGGGCCCTACAATGAGCAGTTCTTC.

This rearrangement joins TRBV6-4 to TRBJ2-2, with TRBD2 matching 11 bases. The germline gives CDR1 MRHNA, CDR2 SNTAGT. Trimming removed 5 bases from V and 3 bases from J; junction bases left unmatched: 2. CDR3 size: 15 residues. The CDR3 is CASSPLAGDTGELFF. The CDR3, as DNA: TGTGCCAGCAGTCCACTAGCGGGAGACACCGGGGAGCTGTTTTTT.

This chain links TRBV7-9 with TRBJ2-3, with a tentative D call TRBD2 (5 bases). The V end lost 5 bases, the J end lost 5 bases, and 20 bases lay between the germline ends. The CDR3 spans 16 residues. Germline lookup yields CDR1 SEHNR and CDR2 FQNEAQ (reference sequence). CDR3: CASSPVFGLARDTQYF. The CDR3 region has the DNA TGTGCCAGCAGCCCCGTCTTCGGGCTAGCAAGAGATACGCAGTATTTT.

The chain has TRBV2 and TRBJ2-1; TRBD1 matches at 10 bases. The length of the CDR3 is 15 residues. With V trimmed by 6 bases and J by 6 bases, 8 bases remained unmatched. The germline V gene encodes CDR1 SNHLY and CDR2 FYNNEI. The CDR3 DNA sequence: TGTGCCAGCAGGGGCGGGACAGGGGCTAGCAATGAGCAGTTCTTC. This sequence encodes CASRGGTGASNEQFF.